Presented here are 29 T cell receptor beta chains from one specimen sequenced in a study of T cell responses to AZD1222 COVID-19 vaccine. Data came from immunoSEQ multiplex PCR; TCRdb stores just in-frame clones and leaves some out. Among around 180,000 clones listed, approximately 94% were seen once. Sequencing used peripheral blood, obtained on day 0 of AZD1222 vaccination. The origin of the receptors is an adult in good health.

The gene calls are TRBV28 and TRBJ1-2; possibly TRBD1 for D (6 bases). The CDR3 loop spans 14 amino acids. Germline CDR1 is MDHEN and CDR2 is SYDVKM. Deletions cut 7 bases from V and 6 bases from J, with 18 bases between. The CDR3 spells CASTPPGQINGYTF. Here the CDR3 DNA reads TGTGCCAGCACCCCCCCCGGACAGATAAATGGCTACACCTTC.

The rearrangement joins TRBV29-1 to TRBJ1-2; D possibly corresponds to TRBD1 (6 bases). CDR1 is SQVTM and CDR2 is ANQGSEA in the germline V gene. Trimming removed 1 base at V and 2 bases at J, with 11 bases between. The CDR3 runs 14 residues. The CDR3 region has the DNA TGCAGCGTTGAAGGGGACACAAGGAACTATGGCTACACCTTC. Translating it yields CSVEGDTRNYGYTF.

The chain is built from TRBV15 and TRBJ2-7, with D perhaps matching TRBD2 (7 bases). The CDR3 consists of 16 residues. Germline V gene lookup returns CDR1 LNHNV and CDR2 YYDKDF (reference sequence). V was clipped by 0 bases and J by 3 bases, with 15 bases between them. The CDR3, as DNA: TGTGCCACCAGCAGAGATATCGGACTAGGGGGCTACGAGCAGTACTTC. It codes for CATSRDIGLGGYEQYF.

This rearrangement joins TRBV5-6 to TRBJ2-2, with D maybe TRBD1 (6 bases). The ends were cut back, 1 base at V and 1 base at J, with 11 bases in the middle. The length of the CDR3 is 16 residues. Germline CDR1 SGHDT, CDR2 YYEEEE. The CDR3 nucleotides read TGTGCCAGCAGCTTGCGCCGACAGGTGAACACCGGGGAGCTGTTTTTT. Encoded protein: CASSLRRQVNTGELFF.

This clone appeared once. The chain combines TRBV20-1 with TRBJ1-1; no clear D. The germline gives CDR1 DFQATT, CDR2 SNEGSKA (reference sequence). Trimming removed 5 bases from V and 7 bases from J, with 11 bases in between. CDR3 size: 11 residues. Here the CDR3 reads CSAPFRYEAFF. CDR3 coding DNA: TGCAGTGCTCCCTTCCGGTATGAAGCTTTCTTT.

This chain uses TRBV15 with TRBJ1-2; TRBD1 aligns across 9 bases. V dropped 1 base and J dropped 3; count of bases not matched to a gene: 3. Germline V CDR1 and CDR2: LNHNV, YYDKDF (reference sequence). The CDR3 covers 15 residues. The CDR3 reads CATSRGTGDHYGYTF. The CDR3 DNA sequence: TGTGCCACCAGCAGAGGGACAGGGGATCACTATGGCTACACCTTC.

The CDR3 loop is CASSLLGQSYNEQFF. Here the CDR3 DNA reads TGTGCCAGCAGCCTCCTAGGACAGAGCTACAATGAGCAGTTCTTC. The chain couples TRBV6-6 to TRBJ2-1; weak D call: TRBD1 (6 bases). With 6 bases removed from V and 3 bases from J, the gap between germline ends came to 15 bases. This CDR3 has 15 amino acids. The germline V gene has CDR1 MNHNY and CDR2 SVGAGI (reference sequence).

The chain joins TRBV25-1 to TRBJ1-6; the match to TRBD1 covers 7 bases. CDR3 size: 15 residues. The J segment lost 4 bases and the V segment lost 3 bases, leaving 3 bases of the junction unmatched. The germline gives CDR1 MGHDK, CDR2 SYGVNS. CDR3 residues: CASSDSTGYNSPLHF. DNA for the CDR3: TGTGCCAGCAGTGACTCGACAGGGTATAATTCACCCCTCCACTTT.

V usage is TRBV19 and J usage is TRBJ2-1, with 10 nucleotides matching TRBD2. Trimming cost V 5 bases and J 2 bases; bases outside gene matches: 6. This CDR3 has 16 residues. Germline V gives CDR1 LNHDA, CDR2 SQIVND (reference sequence). The chain's CDR3 is CASSFGGLAAYNEQFF. CDR3 in DNA: TGTGCCAGTAGTTTCGGAGGACTAGCGGCCTACAATGAGCAGTTCTTC.

The chain uses TRBV6-6 and TRBJ1-3; D is uncertain. Deletions cut 9 bases from V and 4 bases from J, with 10 bases between. The V gene's germline CDR1 is MNHNY and CDR2 SVGAGI (reference sequence). The CDR3 contains 12 residues. For the CDR3, the DNA is TGTGCCAGTCGGCCGGCCGGAAACACCATATATTTT. This sequence encodes CASRPAGNTIYF.

The gene calls are TRBV7-3 and TRBJ2-3; D is perhaps TRBD1 (7 bases). The length of the CDR3 is 17 residues. Germline V gives CDR1 SGHTA, CDR2 FQGTGA. Trimming shortened V by 0 bases and J by 3 bases, and 16 bases separated the two germline ends. This CDR3 is CASSLTQSRGATDTQYF. The CDR3 nucleotides are TGTGCCAGCAGCTTAACCCAGAGCAGGGGGGCTACAGATACGCAGTATTTT. The whole variable domain, remainder taken from reference TRBV7-3 and TRBJ2-3, is GAGVSQTPSNKVTEKGKYVELRCDPISGHTALYWYRQSLGQGPEFLIYFQGTGAADDSGLPNDRFFAVRPEGSVSTLKIQRTERGDSAVYLCASSLTQSRGATDTQYFGPGTRLTVL.

The chain couples TRBV28 to TRBJ2-7, with D perhaps TRBD1 (7 bases). The length of the CDR3 is 18 residues. Germline CDR1 is MDHEN and CDR2 is SYDVKM. Trimming cost V 5 bases and J 3 bases, with 26 bases left between them. The CDR3 is CASSPRGTLGSGYYEQYF. The CDR3 region has the DNA TGTGCCAGCAGTCCCAGGGGGACCCTGGGTAGCGGATACTACGAGCAGTACTTC.

This chain connects TRBV13 to TRBJ2-7, with TRBD2 as a possible D gene (6 bases). The CDR3 runs to 15 residues. Looked up from germline, CDR1 is PRHDT and CDR2 is FYEKMQ (reference sequence). Trimming shortened V by 1 base and J by 0 bases, and 10 bases separated the two germline ends. DNA for the CDR3: TGTGCCAGCAGCTTAGCGGGCGGGATCTCCTACGAGCAGTACTTC. This codes for CASSLAGGISYEQYF.

The V call is TRBV7-6, the J call TRBJ1-1, with 7 bases lining up with TRBD1. J was trimmed by 0 bases and V by 5 bases; bases with no gene match: 9. The CDR3 consists of 16 residues. The V gene's germline CDR1 is SGHVS and CDR2 FNYEAQ. Here the CDR3 reads CASSLERTGLNTEAFF. CDR3 DNA sequence: TGTGCCAGCAGCCTAGAGCGGACAGGACTGAACACTGAAGCTTTCTTT.

The chain carries TRBV28 and TRBJ2-7; perhaps TRBD2 as D (6 bases). The length of the CDR3 is 15 residues. Trimming removed 6 bases from V and 1 base from J, with 16 bases in between. The germline V gene has CDR1 MDHEN and CDR2 SYDVKM. CDR3 in DNA: TGTGCCAGCAGACTTGGGCCCGGGAGTTCCTACGAGCAGTACTTC. Protein product: CASRLGPGSSYEQYF.

V is TRBV28 and J is TRBJ1-6; D gene uncertain. Trimming removed 3 bases from V and 2 bases from J, with 5 bases in between. The CDR3 is made up of 14 amino acids. CDR1 is MDHEN and CDR2 is SYDVKM in the germline V gene. The CDR3 sequence is CASSLGPYNSPLHF. The CDR3 region has the DNA TGTGCCAGCAGTTTGGGCCCCTATAATTCACCCCTCCACTTT. The whole variable domain, filled in from reference TRBV28 and TRBJ1-6, reads DVKVTQSSRYLVKRTGEKVFLECVQDMDHENMFWYRQDPGLGLRLIYFSYDVKMKEKGDIPEGYSVSREKKERFSLILESASTNQTSMYLCASSLGPYNSPLHFGNGTRLTVT.

The rearrangement uses TRBV29-1 and TRBJ1-1; 9 nucleotides match TRBD1. With 7 bases clipped from V and 9 bases from J, the junction kept 9 bases outside the gene matches. Germline CDR1 is SQVTM and CDR2 is ANQGSEA. The CDR3 contains 12 residues. CDR3 protein: CSGTGAPNQAFF. The DNA for the CDR3 is TGCAGCGGGACAGGGGCTCCAAATCAAGCTTTCTTT.

This clone was recorded only once. V is TRBV19 and J is TRBJ1-2, with TRBD1 identical over 7 bases. Trimming at V came to 8 bases and at J to 0 bases, leaving 3 bases not matched to a gene. The CDR3 extends over 13 amino acids. Germline CDR1 reads LNHDA; CDR2 reads SQIVND (reference sequence). CDR3 residues: CASGDRPNYGYTF. CDR3 sequence (DNA): TGTGCCAGTGGGGACAGACCTAACTATGGCTACACCTTC.

Here the CDR3 reads CASSPEAQRKDTQYF. CDR3 DNA sequence: TGTGCCAGCAGCCCCGAGGCGCAGCGAAAGGATACGCAGTATTTT. This chain joins TRBV5-4 and TRBJ2-3; D unclear. Germline V gene lookup returns CDR1 SGHNT and CDR2 YYREEE (reference sequence). The CDR3 is made up of 15 amino acids. The germline V and J ends were trimmed by 4 bases and 6 bases, with 18 bases remaining between them.

The chain links TRBV30 to TRBJ2-3; 15 bases map to TRBD2. The germline CDR1 and CDR2 sequences are GTSNPN and SVGIG (reference sequence). V shed 1 base and J 4 bases; nucleotides not matched to a gene: 0. The CDR3 sequence is 15 residues long. CDR3 loop: CAWSGTSGRADTQYF. The CDR3 DNA follows: TGTGCCTGGAGTGGGACTAGCGGGAGGGCAGATACGCAGTATTTT.

CDR3 region: CASGQGPEKLFF. The CDR3 bases are TGTGCCAGCGGACAGGGTCCTGAAAAACTGTTTTTT. The chain recombines TRBV28 with TRBJ1-4; 8 bases map to TRBD1. V gave up 8 bases and J gave up 7 bases; unmatched junction bases: 3. Germline loops: CDR1 MDHEN, CDR2 SYDVKM. CDR3 length: 12 residues.

The chain uses TRBV5-1 and TRBJ1-1; D gene ambiguous. CDR1 is SGHRS, CDR2 YFSETQ, per germline. The length of the CDR3 is 14 residues. Trimming stripped 2 bases from V and 0 bases from J, with 8 bases between. The CDR3 bases are TGCGCCAGCAGCTTTTACGGAGTGAACACTGAAGCTTTCTTT. Protein sequence: CASSFYGVNTEAFF.

The V gene is TRBV20-1, the J gene TRBJ2-7; 7 bases match TRBD1. Germline V gene data show CDR1 as DFQATT and CDR2 as SNEGSKA (reference sequence). Losses at the gene ends were 3 bases for V and 3 bases for J; bases not matched to a gene: 8. The CDR3 is 14 amino acids. The CDR3 nucleotides read TGCAGTGCTAGTCGGGCAGGGGGAATCTACGAGCAGTACTTC. Amino acid sequence: CSASRAGGIYEQYF.

The chain combines TRBV6-4 with TRBJ2-1; 8 bases align to TRBD2. Germline V CDR1 and CDR2: MRHNA, SNTAGT. Losses at the gene ends were 3 bases for V and 3 bases for J; bases not matched to a gene: 4. The CDR3 covers 15 residues. The CDR3 loop reads CASSEKSGSYNEQFF. In DNA form, the CDR3 reads TGTGCCAGCAGTGAGAAGAGCGGGAGCTACAATGAGCAGTTCTTC.

The chain is built from TRBV19 and TRBJ1-2; D perhaps matches TRBD1 (5 bases). Deletions cut 7 bases from V and 0 bases from J, with 18 bases between. The V gene's germline CDR1 is LNHDA and CDR2 SQIVND (reference sequence). This CDR3 has 16 amino acids. The CDR3 DNA reads as TGTGCCAGTACCTACGGAGGGGCGGCTTCTAACTATGGCTACACCTTC. This translates into CASTYGGAASNYGYTF. The variable domain in full, completed from reference TRBV19 and TRBJ1-2, reads DGGITQSPKYLFRKEGQNVTLSCEQNLNHDAMYWYRQDPGQGLRLIYYSQIVNDFQKGDIAEGYSVSREKKESFPLTVTSAQKNPTAFYLCASTYGGAASNYGYTFGSGTRLTVV.

The J gene is TRBJ2-3, the V gene TRBV19; 9 bases match TRBD1. The germline V gene encodes CDR1 LNHDA and CDR2 SQIVND (reference sequence). The CDR3 is 14 amino acids. Losses at the gene ends were 9 bases for V and 3 bases for J; bases not matched to a gene: 7. The CDR3 loop reads CASLSTGGTDTQYF. As DNA, the CDR3 is TGTGCCAGCCTCTCGACAGGGGGAACAGATACGCAGTATTTT.

This chain connects TRBV28 to TRBJ1-4; no firm D call. The CDR3 is 14 amino acids. Germline loops: CDR1 MDHEN, CDR2 SYDVKM. V lost 3 bases to trimming and J lost 8 bases, with 13 bases between them. CDR3: CASSFKTGTEKLFF. Here the CDR3 DNA reads TGTGCCAGCAGTTTCAAGACCGGAACCGAAAAACTGTTTTTT. Complete variable domain (other parts from reference TRBV28 and TRBJ1-4): DVKVTQSSRYLVKRTGEKVFLECVQDMDHENMFWYRQDPGLGLRLIYFSYDVKMKEKGDIPEGYSVSREKKERFSLILESASTNQTSMYLCASSFKTGTEKLFFGSGTQLSVL.

The genes are TRBV30 and TRBJ2-2; D may correspond to TRBD1 or TRBD2 (6 bases each). V lost 0 bases and J lost 3, with 11 bases in between. The CDR3 loop spans 15 amino acids. CDR1 is GTSNPN, CDR2 SVGIG, per germline (reference sequence). The CDR3: CAWSVRGRHTGELFF. The CDR3 bases are TGTGCCTGGAGTGTACGGGGGCGGCACACCGGGGAGCTGTTTTTT. The full variable domain, rest sourced from reference TRBV30 and TRBJ2-2, is SQTIHQWPATLVQPVGSPLSLECTVEGTSNPNLYWYRQAAGRGLQLLFYSVGIGQISSEVPQNLSASRPQDRQFILSSKKLLLSDSGFYLCAWSVRGRHTGELFFGEGSRLTVL.

The V gene is TRBV2, the J gene TRBJ2-3; D call uncertain. This CDR3 has 16 amino acids. Germline lookup yields CDR1 SNHLY and CDR2 FYNNEI. V was trimmed by 6 bases and J by 2 bases, leaving 18 bases between them. The CDR3 sequence: CASSRPKPSVTDTQYF. In DNA, the CDR3 is TGTGCCAGCAGCCGTCCTAAGCCGAGTGTCACAGATACGCAGTATTTT.